This entry describes one T cell receptor beta chain. This clonotype was seen repeatedly, ten times or more. No antigen is known for it. Base quality data are lacking; no much larger clone is found one base away. The sample originates from a study of neurological immune-mediated disorders (dated by TCRdb to between 2017 and 2020). The study in broad terms: The study compared peripheral blood TCR-beta repertoires of HTLV-I-associated myelopathy (HAM/TSP) patients, multiple sclerosis patients and healthy controls using UMI-based sequencing. Longitudinal samples, technical triplicates and paired sorted CD4+ and CD8+ T-cell subsets, alongside PBMC samples, were included among the approximately 100 TCR-beta libraries. Of the 68 subjects in the cohort, about 14 were HAM/TSP patients, roughly 34 were multiple sclerosis patients, and some 20 were healthy controls. General conclusions and limits of the study: No identical CDR3 amino acid sequences were shared among expanded clones across subjects, suggesting private TCR-beta repertoires in all groups. The highest TCR clonal expansion was observed in HAM/TSP patients, whereas the lowest was observed in MS patients, even when compared with healthy controls.

The healthy controls were volunteers from a blood bank in Maryland, USA. For unsorted PBMC libraries, 2 million PBMCs were used after storage in RNAlater at -80 degrees C until RNA extraction. Peripheral blood underwent Ficoll-Hypaque density gradient centrifugation to isolate PBMCs, which were then cryopreserved in liquid nitrogen. cDNA was synthesized by template-switch 5'RACE using a primer with a 10-nucleotide random unique molecular identifier that tagged each TCR transcript. Each sequencing run produced over 180 million TCR-beta sequences covering 15-18 subjects. The RNeasy kit was used to extract total RNA. The KAPA Real-time Library Amplification kit was used to amplify TCR-beta VDJ regions with primers for the TCR constant region and the 5'RACE anchor. Sample indexes and Illumina adaptors were added in a first PCR, and a second PCR then increased library yield. After Ampure bead purification, the roughly 650 bp TCR product was size-selected on a 2% E-gel SizeSelection system. Before pooling, libraries had their quality checked on a Bioanalyzer, their concentration measured with Qubit, and their quantity determined with the Kapa Library Quantification kit. Libraries were sequenced paired-end 2 x 150 bp on an Illumina HiSeq 2500. To increase sequence diversity, about 25-31% phiX was spiked into each library pool. The authors' analysis ran thus. Quality-filtered reads were processed with the UMI-based MiGEC pipeline, and over 85% of raw TCR sequences were removed by the MiGEC pipeline during error correction. IMGT germline references were used for alignment of VDJ genes, and clonotypes were defined by a unique CDR3 amino acid sequence together with V-J genes. VDJtools evaluated clonal expansion, Shannon diversity and CDR3 relatedness (CalcPairwiseDistances, ClusterSamples); CLCbio workbench built phylogenetic trees. Using coefficient-of-variation modelling across technical triplicates, the study counted a clone as expanded if it had at least 8 unique UMIs. TCRdb reprocessing: public reads trimmed at Q25 with fastp, clones called with MiXCR, in-frame beta chains kept. All rows with the same CDR3 protein become a single entry with the most common DNA and genes. The V and J calls and clone size are TCRdb's, not the authors'. This sample is represented by under 50,000 distinct CDR3 sequences; about 25% of them were singletons. The biggest ten clones account for approximately 23% of the sample.

Trimming leaves V shorter by 4 bases and J shorter by 5 bases, with the junction holding 3 bases beyond the gene matches. Via the germline V gene, CDR1 is SGHRS and CDR2 YFSETQ. The CDR3 holds 15 amino acids from the cysteine to the phenylalanine. Only CDR3 DNA is held: 45 bases, read in frame from base 1. The V gene is TRBV5-1 and the J gene is TRBJ2-1; 13 nucleotides in the junction match TRBD2. Sequencing was performed on PBMCs. The source is a woman aged 70 to 79 in good health. The DNA sequence is as follows: TGCGCCAGCAGCCTGGGACTAGCGGGAAACAATGAGCAGTTCTTC. It codes for CASSLGLAGNNEQFF.